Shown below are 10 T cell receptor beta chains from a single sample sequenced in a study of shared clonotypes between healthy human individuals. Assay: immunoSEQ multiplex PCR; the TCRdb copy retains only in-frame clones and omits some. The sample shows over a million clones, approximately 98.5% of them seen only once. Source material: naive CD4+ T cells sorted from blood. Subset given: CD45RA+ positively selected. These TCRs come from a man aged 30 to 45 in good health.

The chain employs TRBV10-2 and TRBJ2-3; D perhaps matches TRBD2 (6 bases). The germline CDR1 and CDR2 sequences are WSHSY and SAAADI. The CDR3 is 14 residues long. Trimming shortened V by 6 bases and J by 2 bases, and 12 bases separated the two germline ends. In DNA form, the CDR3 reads TGCGCCAGCAGGGAGGAGGGCTACACAGATACGCAGTATTTT. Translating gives CASREEGYTDTQYF.

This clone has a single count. CDR3 protein: CASSPTGTGYNEQFF. CDR3 DNA: TGTGCCAGCAGCCCAACCGGGACAGGTTACAATGAGCAGTTCTTC. The chain recombines TRBV28 with TRBJ2-1; TRBD1 aligns across 8 bases. Trimming took 6 bases from V and 4 from J; bases not matched to a gene: 8. Germline V gives CDR1 MDHEN, CDR2 SYDVKM. The CDR3 length is 15 residues.

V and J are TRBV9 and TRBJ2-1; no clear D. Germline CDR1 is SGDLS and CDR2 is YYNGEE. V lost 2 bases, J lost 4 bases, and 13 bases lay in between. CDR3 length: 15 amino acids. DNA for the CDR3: TGTGCCAGCAGCGTCCTCCAAGGATCGTACAATGAGCAGTTCTTC. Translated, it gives CASSVLQGSYNEQFF.

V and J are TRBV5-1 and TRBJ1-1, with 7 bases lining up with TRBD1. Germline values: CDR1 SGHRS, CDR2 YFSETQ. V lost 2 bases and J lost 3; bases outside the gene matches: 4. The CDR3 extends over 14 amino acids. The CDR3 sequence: CASSFDRVDTEAFF. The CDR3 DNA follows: TGCGCCAGCAGCTTCGACAGGGTGGACACTGAAGCTTTCTTT. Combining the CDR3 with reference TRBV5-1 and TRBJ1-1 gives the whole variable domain KAGVTQTPRYLIKTRGQQVTLSCSPISGHRSVSWYQQTPGQGLQFLFEYFSETQRNKGNFPGRFSGRQFSNSRSEMNVSTLELGDSALYLCASSFDRVDTEAFFGQGTRLTVV.

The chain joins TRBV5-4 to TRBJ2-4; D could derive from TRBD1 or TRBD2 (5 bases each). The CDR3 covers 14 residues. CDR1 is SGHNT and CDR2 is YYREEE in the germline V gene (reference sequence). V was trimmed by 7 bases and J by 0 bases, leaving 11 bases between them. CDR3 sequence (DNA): TGTGCCAGCCGGGACGGATTAGCCAAAAACATTCAGTACTTC. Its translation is CASRDGLAKNIQYF. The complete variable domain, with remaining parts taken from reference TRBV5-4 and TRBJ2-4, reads ETGVTQSPTHLIKTRGQQVTLRCSSQSGHNTVSWYQQALGQGPQFIFQYYREEENGRGNFPPRFSGLQFPNYSSELNVNALELDDSALYLCASRDGLAKNIQYFGAGTRLSVL.

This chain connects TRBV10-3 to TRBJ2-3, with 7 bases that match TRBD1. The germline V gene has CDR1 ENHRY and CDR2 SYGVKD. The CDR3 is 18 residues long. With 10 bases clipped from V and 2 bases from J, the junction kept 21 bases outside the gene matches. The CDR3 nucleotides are TGTGCCACGATGGGGGTTTCACCGGGACAGAATATCACAGATACGCAGTATTTT. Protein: CATMGVSPGQNITDTQYF.

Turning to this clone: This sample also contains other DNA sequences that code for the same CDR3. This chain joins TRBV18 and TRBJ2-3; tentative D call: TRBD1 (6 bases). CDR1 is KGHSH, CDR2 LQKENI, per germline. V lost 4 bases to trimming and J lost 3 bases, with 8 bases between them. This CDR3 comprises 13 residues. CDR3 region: CASSHDRTDTQYF. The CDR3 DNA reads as TGTGCCAGCTCACACGACAGGACAGATACGCAGTATTTT. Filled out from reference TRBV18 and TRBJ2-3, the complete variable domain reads NAGVMQNPRHLVRRRGQEARLRCSPMKGHSHVYWYRQLPEEGLKFMVYLQKENIIDESGMPKERFSAEFPKEGPSILRIQQVVRGDSAAYFCASSHDRTDTQYFGPGTRLTVL.

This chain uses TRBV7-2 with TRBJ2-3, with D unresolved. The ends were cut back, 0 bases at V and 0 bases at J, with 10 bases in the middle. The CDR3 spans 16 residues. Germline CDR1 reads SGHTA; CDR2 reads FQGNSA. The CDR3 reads CASSLALAPSTDTQYF. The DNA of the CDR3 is TGTGCCAGCAGCTTAGCGCTGGCCCCTAGCACAGATACGCAGTATTTT.

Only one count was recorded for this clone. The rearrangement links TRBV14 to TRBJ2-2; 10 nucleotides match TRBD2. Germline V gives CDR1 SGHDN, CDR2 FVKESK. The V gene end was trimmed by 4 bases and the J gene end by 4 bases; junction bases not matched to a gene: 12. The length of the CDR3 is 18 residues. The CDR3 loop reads CASSLKGKLAGVTGELFF. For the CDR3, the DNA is TGTGCCAGCAGCCTCAAGGGGAAGCTAGCGGGAGTCACCGGGGAGCTGTTTTTT.

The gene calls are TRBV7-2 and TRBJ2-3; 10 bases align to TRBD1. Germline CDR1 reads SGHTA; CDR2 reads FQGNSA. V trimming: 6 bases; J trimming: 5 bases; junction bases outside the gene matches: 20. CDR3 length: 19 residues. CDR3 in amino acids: CASRSRGDRGVWLVDTQYF. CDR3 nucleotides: TGTGCCAGCAGATCTCGAGGGGACAGGGGAGTATGGTTGGTAGATACGCAGTATTTT.